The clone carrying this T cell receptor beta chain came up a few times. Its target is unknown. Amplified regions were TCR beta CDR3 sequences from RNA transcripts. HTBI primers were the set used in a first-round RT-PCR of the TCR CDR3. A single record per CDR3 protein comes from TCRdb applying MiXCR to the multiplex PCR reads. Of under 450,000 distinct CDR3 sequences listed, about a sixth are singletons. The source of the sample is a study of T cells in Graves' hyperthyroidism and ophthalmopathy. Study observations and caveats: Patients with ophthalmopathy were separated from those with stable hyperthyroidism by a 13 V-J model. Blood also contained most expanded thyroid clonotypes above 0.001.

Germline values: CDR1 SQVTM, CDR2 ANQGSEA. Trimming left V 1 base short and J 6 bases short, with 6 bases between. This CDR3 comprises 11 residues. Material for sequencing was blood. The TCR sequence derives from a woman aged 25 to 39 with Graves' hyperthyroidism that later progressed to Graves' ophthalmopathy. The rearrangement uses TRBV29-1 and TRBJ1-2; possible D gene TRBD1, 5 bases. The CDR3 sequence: CSVEGGDGYTF. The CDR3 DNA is TGCAGCGTTGAAGGAGGGGATGGCTACACCTTC.